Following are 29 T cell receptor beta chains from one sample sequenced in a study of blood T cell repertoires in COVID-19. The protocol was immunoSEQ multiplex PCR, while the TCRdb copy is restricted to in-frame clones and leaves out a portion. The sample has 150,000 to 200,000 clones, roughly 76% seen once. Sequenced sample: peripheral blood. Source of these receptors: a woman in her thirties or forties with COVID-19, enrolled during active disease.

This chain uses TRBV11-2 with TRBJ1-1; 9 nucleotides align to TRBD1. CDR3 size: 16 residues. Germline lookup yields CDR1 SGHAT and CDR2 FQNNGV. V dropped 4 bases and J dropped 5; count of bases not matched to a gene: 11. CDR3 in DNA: TGTGCCAGCAGCTCCGTCCGGGGACAGGGTGGGACTGAAGCTTTCTTT. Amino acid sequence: CASSSVRGQGGTEAFF.

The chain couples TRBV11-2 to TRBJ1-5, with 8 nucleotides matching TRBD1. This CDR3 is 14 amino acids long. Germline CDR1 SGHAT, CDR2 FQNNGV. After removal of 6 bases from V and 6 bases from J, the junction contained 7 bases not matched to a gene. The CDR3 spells CASSITGGRQPQHF. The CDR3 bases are TGTGCCAGCAGTATAACAGGGGGTCGTCAGCCCCAGCATTTT.

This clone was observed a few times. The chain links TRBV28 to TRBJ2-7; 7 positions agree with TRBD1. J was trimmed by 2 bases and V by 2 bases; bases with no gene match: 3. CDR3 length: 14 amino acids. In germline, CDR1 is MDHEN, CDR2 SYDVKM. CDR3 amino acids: CASSLRQGAYEQYF. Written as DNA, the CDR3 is TGTGCCAGCAGTTTAAGGCAGGGGGCCTACGAGCAGTACTTC.

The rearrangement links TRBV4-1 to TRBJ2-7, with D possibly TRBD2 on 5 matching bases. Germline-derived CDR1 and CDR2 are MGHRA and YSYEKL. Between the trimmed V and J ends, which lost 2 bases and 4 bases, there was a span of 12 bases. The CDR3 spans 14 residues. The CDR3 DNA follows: TGCGCCAGCAGCCAAAATAACCTAGCTTACGAGCAGTACTTC. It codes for CASSQNNLAYEQYF.

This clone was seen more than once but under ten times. CDR3 nucleotide sequence: TGTGCCAGCAGCTCACCGACTACCCCAGACCAAGAGACCCAGTACTTC. Its protein product is CASSSPTTPDQETQYF. The chain uses TRBV5-4 and TRBJ2-5, with D perhaps matching TRBD2 (5 bases). This CDR3 is built from 16 residues. Between the trimmed V and J ends, which lost 3 bases and 0 bases, there was a span of 15 bases. In germline, CDR1 is SGHNT, CDR2 YYREEE (reference sequence). Using reference TRBV5-4 and TRBJ2-5 for the parts outside the CDR3, the full variable domain is ETGVTQSPTHLIKTRGQQVTLRCSSQSGHNTVSWYQQALGQGPQFIFQYYREEENGRGNFPPRFSGLQFPNYSSELNVNALELDDSALYLCASSSPTTPDQETQYFGPGTRLLVL.

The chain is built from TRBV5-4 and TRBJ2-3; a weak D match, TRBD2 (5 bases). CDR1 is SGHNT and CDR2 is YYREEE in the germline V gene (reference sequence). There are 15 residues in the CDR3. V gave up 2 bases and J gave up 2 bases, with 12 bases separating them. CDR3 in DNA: TGTGCCAGCAGCTTAACCGGGGTGGCCACAGATACGCAGTATTTT. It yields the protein CASSLTGVATDTQYF.

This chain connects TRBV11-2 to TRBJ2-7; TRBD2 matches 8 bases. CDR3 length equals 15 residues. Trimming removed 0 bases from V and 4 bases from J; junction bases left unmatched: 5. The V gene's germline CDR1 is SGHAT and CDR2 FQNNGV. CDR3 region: CASSLDRREAYEQYF. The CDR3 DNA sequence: TGTGCCAGCAGCTTAGATCGGCGGGAGGCTTACGAGCAGTACTTC.

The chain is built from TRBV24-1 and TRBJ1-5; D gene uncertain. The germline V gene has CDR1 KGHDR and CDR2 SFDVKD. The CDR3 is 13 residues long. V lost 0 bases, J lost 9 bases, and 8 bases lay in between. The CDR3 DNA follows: TGTGCCACCAGTGATTTGCCAGCAGGGCCCCAGCATTTT. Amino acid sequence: CATSDLPAGPQHF.

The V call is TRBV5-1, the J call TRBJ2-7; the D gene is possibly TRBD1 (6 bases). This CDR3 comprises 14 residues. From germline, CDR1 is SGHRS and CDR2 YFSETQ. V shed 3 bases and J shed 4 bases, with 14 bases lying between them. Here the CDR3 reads CASSSTAGQYEQYF. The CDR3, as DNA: TGCGCCAGCAGCTCCACGGCTGGACAGTACGAGCAGTACTTC.

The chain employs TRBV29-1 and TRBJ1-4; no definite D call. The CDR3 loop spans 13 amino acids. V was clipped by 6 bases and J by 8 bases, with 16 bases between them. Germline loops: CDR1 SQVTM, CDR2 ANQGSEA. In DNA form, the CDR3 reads TGCAGCGTCTCGGTCTCGTTCCGGGAAAAACTGTTTTTT. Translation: CSVSVSFREKLFF.

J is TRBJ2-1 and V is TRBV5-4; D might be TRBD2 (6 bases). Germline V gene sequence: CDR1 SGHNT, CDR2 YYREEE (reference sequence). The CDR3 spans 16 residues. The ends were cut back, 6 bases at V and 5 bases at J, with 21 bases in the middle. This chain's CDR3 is CASNPRGGARNNEQFF. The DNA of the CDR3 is TGTGCCAGCAACCCGCGGGGCGGAGCAAGAAACAATGAGCAGTTCTTC.

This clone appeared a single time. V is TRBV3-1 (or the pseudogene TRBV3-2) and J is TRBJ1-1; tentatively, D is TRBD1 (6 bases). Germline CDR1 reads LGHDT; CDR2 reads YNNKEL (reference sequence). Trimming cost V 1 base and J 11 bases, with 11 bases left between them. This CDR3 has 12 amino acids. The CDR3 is CASSQVGGEAFF. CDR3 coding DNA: TGTGCCAGCAGCCAAGTAGGGGGGGAGGCTTTCTTT.

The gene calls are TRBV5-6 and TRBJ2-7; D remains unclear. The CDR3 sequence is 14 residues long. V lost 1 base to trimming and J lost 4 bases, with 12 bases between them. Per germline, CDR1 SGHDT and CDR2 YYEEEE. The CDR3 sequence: CASSLRLRPYEQYF. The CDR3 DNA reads TGTGCCAGCAGCTTGAGGTTGCGGCCTTACGAGCAGTACTTC.

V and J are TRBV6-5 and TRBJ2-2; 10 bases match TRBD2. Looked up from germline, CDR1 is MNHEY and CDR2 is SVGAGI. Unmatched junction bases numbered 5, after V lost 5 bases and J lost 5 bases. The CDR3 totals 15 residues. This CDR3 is CASSRLAGATGELFF. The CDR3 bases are TGTGCCAGCAGTCGCCTAGCGGGAGCTACCGGGGAGCTGTTTTTT.

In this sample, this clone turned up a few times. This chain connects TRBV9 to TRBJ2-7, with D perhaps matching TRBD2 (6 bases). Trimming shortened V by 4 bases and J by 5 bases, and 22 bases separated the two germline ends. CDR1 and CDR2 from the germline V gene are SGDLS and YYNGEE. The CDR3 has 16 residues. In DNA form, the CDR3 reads TGTGCCAGCAGCAAAAGGGACTTTCGGTTCCTCGACGAGCAGTACTTC. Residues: CASSKRDFRFLDEQYF.

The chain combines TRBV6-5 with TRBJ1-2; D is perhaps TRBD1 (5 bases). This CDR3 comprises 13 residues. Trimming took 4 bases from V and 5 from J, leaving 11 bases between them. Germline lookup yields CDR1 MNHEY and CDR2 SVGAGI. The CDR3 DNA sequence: TGTGCCAGCAGTTTCCCTGCAGGGTATGGCTACACCTTC. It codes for CASSFPAGYGYTF.

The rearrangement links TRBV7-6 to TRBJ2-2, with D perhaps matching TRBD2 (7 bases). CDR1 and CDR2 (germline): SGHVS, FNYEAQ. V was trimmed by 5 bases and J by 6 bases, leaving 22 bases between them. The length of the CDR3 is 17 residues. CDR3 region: CASSGATGGTRAGELFF. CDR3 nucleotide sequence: TGTGCCAGCAGCGGCGCGACGGGGGGCACTAGGGCCGGGGAGCTGTTTTTT.

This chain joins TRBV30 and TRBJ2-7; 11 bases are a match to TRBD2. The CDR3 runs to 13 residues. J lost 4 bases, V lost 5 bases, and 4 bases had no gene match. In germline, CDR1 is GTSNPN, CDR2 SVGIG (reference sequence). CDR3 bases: TGTGCCTGGGGAACTAGCGGGAGTTACGAGCAGTACTTC. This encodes CAWGTSGSYEQYF.

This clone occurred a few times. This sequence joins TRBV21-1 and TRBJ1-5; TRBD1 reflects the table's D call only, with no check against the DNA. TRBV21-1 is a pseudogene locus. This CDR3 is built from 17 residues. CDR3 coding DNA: TGTGCCAGCAGGGCTGGTCCCAAATTTTGCAAAAATCAGCCCCAGCATTTT. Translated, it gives CASRAGPKFCKNQPQHF.

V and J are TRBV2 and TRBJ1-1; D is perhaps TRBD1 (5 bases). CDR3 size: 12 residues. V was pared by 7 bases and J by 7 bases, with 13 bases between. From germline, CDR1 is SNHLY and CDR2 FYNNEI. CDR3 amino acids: CASTALTDEAFF. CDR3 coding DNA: TGTGCCAGCACCGCCCTGACAGATGAAGCTTTCTTT.

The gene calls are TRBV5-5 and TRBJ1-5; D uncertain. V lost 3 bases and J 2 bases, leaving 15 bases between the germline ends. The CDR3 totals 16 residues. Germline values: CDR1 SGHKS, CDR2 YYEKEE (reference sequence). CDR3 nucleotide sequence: TGTGCCAGCAGCTCGATTGTAGGTCGGGGCAATCAGCCCCAGCATTTT. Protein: CASSSIVGRGNQPQHF.

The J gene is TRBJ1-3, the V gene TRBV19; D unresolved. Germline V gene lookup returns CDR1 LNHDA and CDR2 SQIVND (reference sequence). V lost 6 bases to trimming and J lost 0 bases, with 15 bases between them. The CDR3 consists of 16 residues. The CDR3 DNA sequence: TGTGCCAGTAGCCGGAGCGCGGGCAGCTCTGGAAACACCATATATTTT. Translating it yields CASSRSAGSSGNTIYF.

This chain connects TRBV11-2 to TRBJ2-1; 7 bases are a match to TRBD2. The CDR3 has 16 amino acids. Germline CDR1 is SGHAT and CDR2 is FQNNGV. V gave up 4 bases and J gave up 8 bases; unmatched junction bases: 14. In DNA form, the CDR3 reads TGTGCCAGCAGCTCATACGGGCGGGCCCGGGAGGATGAGCAGTTCTTC. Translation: CASSSYGRAREDEQFF.

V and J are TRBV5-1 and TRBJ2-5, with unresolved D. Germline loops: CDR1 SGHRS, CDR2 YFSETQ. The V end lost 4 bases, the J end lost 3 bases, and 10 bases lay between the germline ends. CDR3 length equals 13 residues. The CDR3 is CASSPSPEETQYF. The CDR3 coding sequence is TGCGCCAGCAGCCCCTCACCGGAAGAGACCCAGTACTTC.

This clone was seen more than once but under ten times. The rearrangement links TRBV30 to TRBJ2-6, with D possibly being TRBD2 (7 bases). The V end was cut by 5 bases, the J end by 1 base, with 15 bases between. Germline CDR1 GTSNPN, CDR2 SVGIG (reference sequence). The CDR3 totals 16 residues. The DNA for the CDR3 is TGTGCCTGGCTGGGGGGGCTTAAGTCTGGGGCCAACGTCCTGACTTTC. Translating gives CAWLGGLKSGANVLTF.

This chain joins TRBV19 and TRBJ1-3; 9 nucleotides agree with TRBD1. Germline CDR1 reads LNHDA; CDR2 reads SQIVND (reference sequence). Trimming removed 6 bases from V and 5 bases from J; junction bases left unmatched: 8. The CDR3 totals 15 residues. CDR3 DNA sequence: TGTGCCAGTAGACAATCTACAGGGGGCAGAAACACCATATATTTT. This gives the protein CASRQSTGGRNTIYF.

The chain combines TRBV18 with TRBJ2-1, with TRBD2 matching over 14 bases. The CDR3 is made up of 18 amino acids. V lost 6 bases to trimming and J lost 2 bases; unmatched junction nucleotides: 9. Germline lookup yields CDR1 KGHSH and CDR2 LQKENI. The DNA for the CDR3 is TGTGCCAGCTCCCCAGGACTAGCGGGAGGATCAACCTACAATGAGCAGTTCTTC. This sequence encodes CASSPGLAGGSTYNEQFF.

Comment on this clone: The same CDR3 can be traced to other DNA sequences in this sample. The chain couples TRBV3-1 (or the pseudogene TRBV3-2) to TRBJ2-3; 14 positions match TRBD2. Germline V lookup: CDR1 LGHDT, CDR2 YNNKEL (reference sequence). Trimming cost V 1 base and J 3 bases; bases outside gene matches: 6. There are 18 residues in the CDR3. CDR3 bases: TGTGCCAGCAGCCAAGGACTAGCGGGAGGGCCGAGGACAGATACGCAGTATTTT. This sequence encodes CASSQGLAGGPRTDTQYF.

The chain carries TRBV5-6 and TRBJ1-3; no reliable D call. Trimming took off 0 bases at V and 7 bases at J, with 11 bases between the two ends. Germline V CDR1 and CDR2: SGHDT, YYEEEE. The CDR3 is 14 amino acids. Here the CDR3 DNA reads TGTGCCAGCAGCTTGGTTGAAGGGAGGAACACCATATATTTT. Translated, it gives CASSLVEGRNTIYF.